This is a list of T cell receptor beta chains from one sample in a study of blood T cell repertoires in COVID-19. Sequenced by immunoSEQ multiplex PCR; TCRdb stores in-frame clones only, minus some. Counted here are tens of thousands of clones, around 90% occurring once; the ten biggest clones make up 2.5% to 3.5%. Sample: peripheral blood. Receptors were obtained from a woman between 50 and 59 years old with active or convalescent COVID-19. Each CDR3 is given with its conserved first and last residue. The D gene is left open where the match is weak. Not every row has a clone size; where given, it reads once, few, many or a size class.

>.|TRBJ2-7|.|TRBV6-1
CASSEMRQSYEQYF
TGTGCCAGCAGTGAGATGAGACAGAGCTACGAGCAGTACTTC
>.|TRBJ2-7|.|TRBV5-1
CASSLAVGVLHEQYF
TGCGCCAGCAGCTTGGCAGTAGGGGTACTCCACGAGCAGTACTTC
>.|TRBJ2-5|few|TRBV7-2
CASSLVARSQETQYF
TGTGCCAGCAGCTTAGTCGCCCGCTCTCAGGAGACCCAGTACTTC
>TRBD1|TRBJ2-2|.|TRBV4-2
CASSQDWGQGEGELFF
TGTGCCAGCAGCCAAGATTGGGGACAGGGGGAGGGGGAGCTGTTTTTT
>.|TRBJ2-5|.|TRBV27
CASSSDGEFQETQYF
TGTGCCAGCAGTTCCGACGGGGAATTCCAAGAGACCCAGTACTTC
>.|TRBJ1-2|.|TRBV30
CAWTSGGDYGYTF
TGTGCCTGGACCTCGGGTGGAGACTATGGCTACACCTTC
>.|TRBJ1-2|.|TRBV7-6
CASSLAPKSRYGYTF
TGTGCCAGCAGCTTAGCGCCAAAGTCGCGCTATGGCTACACCTTC
>.|TRBJ2-7|.|TRBV5-1
CASSPSGGNYEQYF
TGCGCCAGCAGCCCGTCCGGCGGGAACTACGAGCAGTACTTC
>TRBD1|TRBJ1-6|.|TRBV7-3
CASSLDRVNSPLHF
TGTGCCAGCAGCCTCGACAGGGTGAATTCACCCCTCCACTTT
>.|TRBJ1-4|.|TRBV27
CASRGRRLTNEKLFF
TGTGCCAGCAGGGGGAGACGGCTAACTAATGAAAAACTGTTTTTT
>TRBD1|TRBJ1-1|.|TRBV19
CASRKTGWVEAFF
TGTGCCAGTAGAAAGACAGGGTGGGTTGAAGCTTTCTTT
>.|TRBJ2-1|.|TRBV12-5
CASGRGWDEQFF
TGTGCTAGTGGTCGGGGTTGGGATGAGCAGTTCTTC
>.|TRBJ2-5|.|TRBV6-1
CASSEVFRQYF
TGTGCCAGCAGTGAAGTTTTTCGTCAGTACTTC
>TRBD1|TRBJ2-5|.|TRBV4-3
CASSLHYRGEQETQYF
TGCGCCAGCAGCCTCCACTACAGGGGCGAACAAGAGACCCAGTACTTC
>.|TRBJ1-1|few|TRBV19
CASRSGTPNTEAFF
TGTGCCAGTAGATCCGGGACACCCAACACTGAAGCTTTCTTT
>.|TRBJ2-7|.|TRBV11-1
CASSPAGTRAREQYF
TGTGCCAGCAGCCCTGCTGGGACACGGGCCCGCGAGCAGTACTTC
>.|TRBJ1-4|.|TRBV14
CASSEPGLGGEKLFF
TGTGCCAGCAGCGAACCGGGCCTCGGGGGGGAAAAACTGTTTTTT
>TRBD2|TRBJ2-2|.|TRBV11-1
CASSLVLAAGELFF
TGTGCCAGCAGCTTAGTGCTAGCGGCAGGGGAGCTGTTTTTT
>TRBD1|TRBJ2-7|.|TRBV7-2
CASSSLRPGQGHYEQYF
TGTGCCAGCAGCTCGCTTCGACCGGGACAGGGACACTACGAGCAGTACTTC
>.|TRBJ1-5|.|TRBV4-3
CASSQTPRQPQHF
TGCGCCAGCAGCCAGACGCCCAGGCAGCCCCAGCATTTT
>TRBD1|TRBJ1-1|.|TRBV7-3
CASSLRTGNRIMNTEAFF
TGTGCCAGCAGTCTCAGGACAGGGAACCGTATTATGAACACTGAAGCTTTCTTT
>.|TRBJ2-1|once|TRBV5-6
CASSPAGRSGYDEQFF
TGTGCCAGCAGCCCGGCAGGGCGTTCTGGGTACGATGAGCAGTTCTTC
>TRBD1|TRBJ1-6|once|TRBV9
CASSATGSSYNSPLHF
TGTGCCAGCAGCGCGACAGGGAGCTCCTATAATTCACCCCTCCACTTT
>.|TRBJ1-2|.|TRBV19
CATSEHWGYTF
TGTGCCACCTCTGAGCATTGGGGCTACACCTTC
>.|TRBJ2-7|.|TRBV7-7
CASSFSGSYEQYF
TGTGCTAGCAGCTTCTCAGGTTCCTACGAGCAGTACTTC
>TRBD2|TRBJ2-7|.|TRBV6-5
CASRGGFSYEQYF
TGTGCCAGCAGGGGAGGGTTCTCCTACGAGCAGTACTTC
>.|TRBJ2-3|.|TRBV5-1
CASSLGQLTDTQYF
TGCGCCAGCAGCTTGGGACAGCTCACAGATACGCAGTATTTT
>TRBD1|TRBJ1-4|.|TRBV18
CASSRDRTTNEKLFF
TGTGCCAGCTCACGGGACAGGACGACTAATGAAAAACTGTTTTTT
>.|TRBJ1-5|.|TRBV18
CASSPGGGWRGNQPQHF
TGTGCCAGCTCACCCGGGGGGGGCTGGAGGGGCAATCAGCCCCAGCATTTT
>.|TRBJ1-2|once|TRBV4-1
CASSQSLGGNGYTF
TGCGCCAGCAGCCAAAGCCTAGGGGGTAATGGCTACACCTTC
>TRBD1|TRBJ1-2|.|TRBV3-1/TRBV3-2
CASSQALGTGHGYTF
TGTGCCAGCAGCCAAGCCCTCGGGACAGGGCATGGCTACACCTTC
>.|TRBJ1-3|.|TRBV20-1
CSGTGGNTIYF
TGCAGTGGTACAGGTGGAAACACCATATATTTT
>.|TRBJ2-6|.|TRBV7-6
CASSSSTLAGANVLTF
.
>.|TRBJ2-2|.|TRBV6-5
CASSYGAARGTGELFF
TGTGCCAGCAGTTATGGGGCCGCTAGGGGCACCGGGGAGCTGTTTTTT
>.|TRBJ1-6|.|TRBV5-5
CASSLEGQSSYNSPLHF
TGTGCCAGCAGCTTGGAAGGACAAAGCTCCTATAATTCACCCCTCCACTTT
>.|TRBJ2-7|.|TRBV6-5
CASSYSSSPRNYEQYF
TGTGCCAGCAGTTACTCGAGCTCCCCGCGGAACTACGAGCAGTACTTC
>.|TRBJ2-5|.|TRBV9
CASSVSLGRQETQYF
TGTGCCAGCAGCGTTTCTCTTGGCAGGCAAGAGACCCAGTACTTC
>.|TRBJ1-2|.|TRBV30
CAWMQDINYGYTF
TGTGCCTGGATGCAGGACATTAACTATGGCTACACCTTC
>TRBD1|TRBJ1-2|once|TRBV6-5
CASSYVTGGGNFYTF
TGTGCCAGCAGTTACGTGACAGGGGGCGGTAATTTCTACACCTTC
>.|TRBJ2-7|.|TRBV30
CAWNPGASYEQYF
TGTGCCTGGAACCCGGGAGCTTCCTACGAGCAGTACTTC
>TRBD1|TRBJ1-1|.|TRBV19
CASKVGTGATEAFF
TGTGCCAGTAAAGTTGGGACAGGGGCCACTGAAGCTTTCTTT
>TRBD2|TRBJ2-3|.|TRBV7-2
CASSFLAGLGDTQYF
TGTGCCAGCAGCTTCCTAGCGGGGTTAGGGGATACGCAGTATTTT
>TRBD1|TRBJ1-1|.|TRBV30
CASRRTGTEAFF
TGTGCCTCGAGAAGGACAGGCACTGAAGCTTTCTTT
>.|TRBJ1-5|.|TRBV11-2
CASSSNGVKAQHF
TGTGCCAGCAGCTCTAACGGGGTGAAGGCCCAGCATTTT
>TRBD1|TRBJ2-5|.|TRBV5-4
CASSPTGSGETQYF
TGTGCCAGCAGCCCGACAGGGTCCGGGGAGACCCAGTACTTC
>TRBD1|TRBJ1-6|.|TRBV30
CAWSSGGERAPLHF
TGTGCCTGGAGTTCAGGGGGCGAAAGGGCACCCCTCCACTTT
>.|TRBJ2-7|.|TRBV4-1
CASSQAPSYEQYF
TGCGCCAGCAGCCAAGCCCCATCCTACGAGCAGTACTTC
>TRBD1|TRBJ1-1|.|TRBV6-6
CASRPGQGSSEAFF
TGTGCCAGCAGACCGGGACAGGGGTCGTCTGAAGCTTTCTTT